The rows below give T cell receptor beta chains drawn from one sample of a study of blood T cell repertoires in COVID-19. Only in-frame clones appear in the TCRdb table, and some are missing; sequencing was by immunoSEQ multiplex PCR. The data contain roughly 250,000 clones, about 79% of them singletons. Sequenced material: peripheral blood. These receptors all stem from a woman older than 75 with acute or convalescent COVID-19. Each CDR3 is given with its conserved first and last residue. The D gene is left open where the match is weak. Where a row states a size, it is once, few, many or the class of an expanded clone; other rows omit it.

>TRBV27|TRBD1|TRBJ1-1|.
CASSLAGQGNTEAFF
TGTGCCAGCAGTTTAGCGGGACAGGGTAACACTGAAGCTTTCTTT
>TRBV7-8|TRBD1|TRBJ1-2|.
CASSRGTGETGGYTF
TGTGCCAGCAGCCGAGGGACAGGGGAAACGGGTGGCTACACCTTC
>TRBV3-1/TRBV3-2|.|TRBJ1-1|.
CASSQVRVGPTEAFF
TGTGCCAGCAGCCAAGTCCGGGTGGGGCCCACTGAAGCTTTCTTT
>TRBV5-4|.|TRBJ1-4|.
CASSAVGVEKLFF
TGTGCCAGCAGCGCCGTAGGGGTCGAAAAACTGTTTTTT
>TRBV11-2|.|TRBJ2-3|.
CASSLSGTSTDTQYF
TGTGCCAGCAGCTTATCCGGGACTAGCACAGATACGCAGTATTTT
>TRBV2|.|TRBJ1-5|.
CASSETVTGNQPQHF
TGTGCCAGCAGTGAAACGGTAACAGGCAATCAGCCCCAGCATTTT
>TRBV28|.|TRBJ2-1|.
CASSEAVSYNEQFF
TGTGCCAGTTCAGAGGCGGTTTCCTACAATGAGCAGTTCTTC
>TRBV7-9|TRBD1|TRBJ1-1|few
CASSPSGTGVLNTEAFF
TGTGCCAGCAGCCCCAGTGGGACAGGGGTTCTGAACACTGAAGCTTTCTTT
>TRBV5-6|.|TRBJ1-6|.
CASSLGHLNLALHF
TGTGCCAGCAGCTTGGGACACCTTAATTTAGCCCTCCACTTT
>TRBV2|.|TRBJ1-6|few
CASRDPGQTSPLHF
TGTGCCAGCAGAGACCCGGGACAAACTTCACCCCTCCACTTT
>TRBV4-1|TRBD1|TRBJ2-1|.
CASSRTGTGAYNEQFF
TGCGCCAGCAGCCGAACCGGGACAGGGGCCTACAATGAGCAGTTCTTC
>TRBV11-2|TRBD2|TRBJ2-3|.
CAASSGGKTDTQYF
TGTGCCGCCAGTAGCGGGGGGAAAACAGATACGCAGTATTTT
>TRBV12-5|.|TRBJ2-6|.
CASGDRGANVLTF
TGTGCTAGTGGTGACAGGGGGGCCAACGTCCTGACTTTC
>TRBV3-1/TRBV3-2|TRBD1|TRBJ1-4|.
CASSFWTGGPATNEKLFF
TGTGCCAGCAGTTTTTGGACAGGGGGCCCGGCAACTAATGAAAAACTGTTTTTT
>TRBV5-5|.|TRBJ1-2|.
CASSSTGSTNYGYTF
TGTGCCAGCAGCTCCACTGGTTCGACTAACTATGGCTACACCTTC
>TRBV5-1|TRBD1|TRBJ2-7|.
CASSLVDRGLSYEQYF
TGCGCCAGCAGCTTGGTGGACAGGGGCCTCTCCTACGAGCAGTACTTC
>TRBV6-5|.|TRBJ2-7|.
CASSYGGSHRSYEQYF
TGTGCCAGCAGTTACGGGGGCTCTCATAGGTCCTACGAGCAGTACTTC